A selection of T cell receptor beta chains follows, all from one sample in a study of blood T cell repertoires in COVID-19. TCRdb's copy holds only in-frame clones and misses some; the assay was immunoSEQ multiplex PCR. The table has a few hundred thousand clones, 75% to 85% seen once. Sequenced input: peripheral blood. All receptors come from a woman between 70 and 85 years old with COVID-19, enrolled during active disease. The CDR3 runs from the conserved cysteine through the conserved F or W. The order of the fields is V gene, J gene, clone size, D gene, CDR3 protein, CDR3 DNA. The D gene is left open where the match is weak. Some rows have no size entry. The others give once, few or many, or a class for an expanded clone.

TRBV24-1	TRBJ2-7	.	TRBD1	CATSALTGATYEQYF	TGTGCCACCAGTGCTCTGACAGGGGCGACCTACGAGCAGTACTTC
TRBV25-1	TRBJ1-6	.	.	CASSEYLNSPLHF	TGTGCCAGCAGTGAATATCTTAATTCACCCCTCCACTTT
TRBV6-6	TRBJ1-4	.	.	CASINGGTNEKLFF	TGTGCCAGCATCAACGGGGGAACTAATGAAAAACTGTTTTTT
TRBV6-2/TRBV6-3	TRBJ2-7	few	.	CASSWQRGSNTYEQYF	TGTGCCAGCAGTTGGCAAAGGGGGTCAAACACCTACGAGCAGTACTTC
TRBV4-3	TRBJ1-6	.	TRBD1	CASCRRYPRDSNSPLHF	TGCGCCAGCTGCCGTCGGTATCCGCGGGACAGCAATTCACCCCTCCACTTT
TRBV10-3	TRBJ1-5	once	.	CAISENEAGIRQPQHF	TGTGCCATCAGTGAGAATGAAGCGGGGATAAGACAGCCCCAGCATTTT
TRBV24-1	TRBJ1-1	.	.	CATSDLLQLGAFF	TGTGCCACCAGTGATTTGCTACAGCTTGGAGCTTTCTTT
TRBV24-1	TRBJ1-1	.	TRBD1	CATEGQGNTEAFF	TGTGCCACCGAGGGACAGGGAAACACTGAAGCTTTCTTT
TRBV5-4	TRBJ2-7	.	TRBD2	CASSLVWTSADNEQYF	TGTGCCAGCAGCTTGGTTTGGACTAGTGCGGACAACGAGCAGTACTTC
TRBV6-2/TRBV6-3	TRBJ2-4	.	.	CASSYVGSLAKNIQYF	TGTGCCAGCAGTTACGTTGGCAGTCTAGCCAAAAACATTCAGTACTTC
TRBV19	TRBJ2-3	once	.	CASSTPPGVGTQYF	TGTGCCAGTAGTACCCCCCCCGGGGTTGGTACGCAGTATTTT
TRBV19	TRBJ2-7	.	.	CATLRDLGSYEQYF	TGTGCCACCCTCAGGGATCTGGGCTCCTACGAGCAGTACTTC
TRBV28	TRBJ2-5	.	.	CASTPPTGQETQYF	TGTGCCAGCACCCCCCCGACAGGTCAAGAGACCCAGTACTTC
TRBV28	TRBJ2-2	.	.	CASRPGNYGELFF	TGTGCCAGCAGGCCCGGGAATTACGGGGAGCTGTTTTTT